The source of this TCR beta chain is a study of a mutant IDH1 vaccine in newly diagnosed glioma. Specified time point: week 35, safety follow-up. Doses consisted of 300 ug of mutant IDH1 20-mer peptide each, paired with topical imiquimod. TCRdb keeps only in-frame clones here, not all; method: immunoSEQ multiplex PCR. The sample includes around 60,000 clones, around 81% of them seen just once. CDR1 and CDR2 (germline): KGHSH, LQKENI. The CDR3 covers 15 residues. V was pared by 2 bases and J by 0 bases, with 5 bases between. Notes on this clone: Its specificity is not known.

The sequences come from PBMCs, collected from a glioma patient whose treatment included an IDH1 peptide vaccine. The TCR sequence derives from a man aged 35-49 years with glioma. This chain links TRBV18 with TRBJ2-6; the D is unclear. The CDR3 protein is CASSPSGSGANVLTF. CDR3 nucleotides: TGTGCCAGCTCACCATCGGGCTCTGGGGCCAACGTCCTGACTTTC. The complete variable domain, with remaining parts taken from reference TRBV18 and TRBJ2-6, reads NAGVMQNPRHLVRRRGQEARLRCSPMKGHSHVYWYRQLPEEGLKFMVYLQKENIIDESGMPKERFSAEFPKEGPSILRIQQVVRGDSAAYFCASSPSGSGANVLTFGAGSRLTVL.